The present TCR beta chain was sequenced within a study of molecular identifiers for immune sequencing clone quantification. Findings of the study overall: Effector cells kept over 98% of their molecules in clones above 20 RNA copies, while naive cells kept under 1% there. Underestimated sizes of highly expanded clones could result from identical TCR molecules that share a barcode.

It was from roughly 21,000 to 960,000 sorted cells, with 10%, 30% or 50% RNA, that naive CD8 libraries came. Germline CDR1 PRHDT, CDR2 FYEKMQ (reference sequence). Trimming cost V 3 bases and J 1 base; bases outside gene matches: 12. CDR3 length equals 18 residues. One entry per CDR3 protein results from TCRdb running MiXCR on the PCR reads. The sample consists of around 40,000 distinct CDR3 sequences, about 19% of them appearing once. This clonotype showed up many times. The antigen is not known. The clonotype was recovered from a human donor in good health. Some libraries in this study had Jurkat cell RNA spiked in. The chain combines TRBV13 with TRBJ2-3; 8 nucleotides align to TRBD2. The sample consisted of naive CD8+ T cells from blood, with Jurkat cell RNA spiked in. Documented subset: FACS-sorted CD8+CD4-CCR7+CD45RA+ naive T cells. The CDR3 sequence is CASSLRGGRTIRTDTQYF. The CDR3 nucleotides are TGTGCCAGCAGCTTGCGGGGCGGGAGGACCATTCGCACAGATACGCAGTATTTT.